Below, 21 T cell receptor beta chains from the same sample are listed, as sequenced in a study of blood T cell repertoires in COVID-19. Sequencing was performed with immunoSEQ multiplex PCR; in TCRdb, only in-frame clones are kept and a portion is missing. This sample has around 130,000 clones; 88% occur once, and the top ten carry more than 9%. Input material: peripheral blood. These receptors came from a man aged 55 to 70 with active or convalescent COVID-19.

The rearrangement joins TRBV7-9 to TRBJ1-1, with 7 positions matching TRBD1. This CDR3 has 15 residues. The V gene end was trimmed by 5 bases and the J gene end by 5 bases; junction bases not matched to a gene: 11. Germline V lookup: CDR1 SEHNR, CDR2 FQNEAQ (reference sequence). CDR3 sequence (DNA): TGTGCCAGCAGCCACCAGAGGGGGCTGTTTACTGAAGCTTTCTTT. This translates into CASSHQRGLFTEAFF.

This clone occurred once. The chain carries TRBV9 and TRBJ1-2; a weak D match, TRBD1 (6 bases). The ends were cut back, 0 bases at V and 4 bases at J, with 13 bases in the middle. Germline CDR1 reads SGDLS; CDR2 reads YYNGEE. The CDR3 extends over 15 amino acids. The CDR3 DNA sequence: TGTGCCAGCAGCGTAGAGGGCAGGGGAATCTATGGCTACACCTTC. Protein: CASSVEGRGIYGYTF.

CDR3 in amino acids: CASSQEGGMTGANVLTF. The CDR3 coding sequence is TGTGCCAGCAGCCAAGAGGGAGGGATGACTGGGGCCAACGTCCTGACTTTC. This chain links TRBV27 with TRBJ2-6; 7 bases fit TRBD2. Germline V gene lookup returns CDR1 MNHEY and CDR2 SMNVEV (reference sequence). V lost 6 bases and J lost 2; bases outside the gene matches: 10. The CDR3 is made up of 17 amino acids.

The rearrangement uses TRBV6-6 and TRBJ2-7; D unresolved. The CDR3 is 12 amino acids. With 6 bases removed from V and 6 bases from J, the gap between germline ends came to 12 bases. Germline CDR1 is MNHNY and CDR2 is SVGAGI (reference sequence). As DNA, the CDR3 is TGTGCCAGCAGCCCGGAGCTCCCCGAGCAGTACTTC. It translates to CASSPELPEQYF.

CDR3 nucleotide sequence: TGCGCCAGCAGCCAGTTGACAGGGGGAACTGAAGCTTTCTTT. It is translated as CASSQLTGGTEAFF. The chain employs TRBV4-3 and TRBJ1-1; TRBD1 aligns across 9 bases. The germline gives CDR1 LGHNA, CDR2 YSLEER. Trimming at V came to 3 bases and at J to 5 bases, leaving 4 bases not matched to a gene. The CDR3 consists of 14 residues.

The chain combines TRBV15 with TRBJ1-4, with 9 bases lining up with TRBD1. Per germline, CDR1 LNHNV and CDR2 YYDKDF (reference sequence). The length of the CDR3 is 16 residues. V trimming: 3 bases; J trimming: 5 bases; junction bases outside the gene matches: 7. The DNA for the CDR3 is TGTGCCACCAGCAGTTATGACGGGACAGGGAATGAAAAACTGTTTTTT. The encoded protein is CATSSYDGTGNEKLFF. Full variable domain (missing parts from reference TRBV15 and TRBJ1-4): DAMVIQNPRYQVTQFGKPVTLSCSQTLNHNVMYWYQQKSSQAPKLLFHYYDKDFNNEADTPDNFQSRRPNTSFCFLDIRSPGLGDTAMYLCATSSYDGTGNEKLFFGSGTQLSVL.

The CDR3, as DNA: TGTGCCAGCGGCGGGAGGCCGGGAACAGATACGCAGTATTTT. The encoded protein is CASGGRPGTDTQYF. This rearrangement joins TRBV6-5 to TRBJ2-3; 8 positions agree with TRBD2. The CDR3 spans 14 residues. Germline values: CDR1 MNHEY, CDR2 SVGAGI. With V trimmed by 8 bases and J by 3 bases, 7 bases remained unmatched.

The chain carries TRBV28 and TRBJ1-5; TRBD1 might be the D (6 bases). Germline CDR1 reads MDHEN; CDR2 reads SYDVKM. The CDR3 is made up of 16 amino acids. Trimming cost V 5 bases and J 2 bases, with 16 bases left between them. The CDR3 here is CASSITGSPGNQPQHF. In DNA form, the CDR3 reads TGTGCCAGCAGTATAACAGGGTCCCCTGGCAATCAGCCCCAGCATTTT.

The V call is TRBV19, the J call TRBJ1-2, with 7 bases lining up with TRBD1. Germline lookup yields CDR1 LNHDA and CDR2 SQIVND (reference sequence). CDR3 length equals 15 residues. J was trimmed by 2 bases and V by 1 base; bases with no gene match: 4. CDR3 DNA: TGTGCCAGTAGTATAGCTGGGGGACAGAACTATGGCTACACCTTC. Protein product: CASSIAGGQNYGYTF. Full variable domain (missing parts from reference TRBV19 and TRBJ1-2): DGGITQSPKYLFRKEGQNVTLSCEQNLNHDAMYWYRQDPGQGLRLIYYSQIVNDFQKGDIAEGYSVSREKKESFPLTVTSAQKNPTAFYLCASSIAGGQNYGYTFGSGTRLTVV.

The V gene is TRBV19, the J gene TRBJ1-1; 9 nucleotides align to TRBD1. The CDR3 length is 13 residues. The germline V gene encodes CDR1 LNHDA and CDR2 SQIVND (reference sequence). V shed 5 bases and J 5 bases; nucleotides not matched to a gene: 3. The CDR3 bases are TGTGCCAGTAGTCTGGGACAGGGTACTGAAGCTTTCTTT. It yields the protein CASSLGQGTEAFF.

The chain links TRBV7-3 to TRBJ2-6; D is perhaps TRBD1 (6 bases). The CDR3 sequence is 20 residues long. Per germline, CDR1 SGHTA and CDR2 FQGTGA. Between the trimmed V and J ends, which lost 5 bases and 0 bases, there was a span of 23 bases. CDR3 coding DNA: TGTGCCAGCAGCCCAGGGCCCGGGACAACGCTAAGCTCTGGGGCCAACGTCCTGACTTTC. This gives the protein CASSPGPGTTLSSGANVLTF.

J is TRBJ2-2 and V is TRBV7-3; 8 bases line up with TRBD1. Germline V CDR1 and CDR2: SGHTA, FQGTGA. This CDR3 contains 16 residues. V dropped 2 bases and J dropped 7; count of bases not matched to a gene: 9. In DNA form, the CDR3 reads TGTGCCAGCAGCTTATTTTCCGCAGGGGGCGGCGGGGAGCTGTTTTTT. It is translated as CASSLFSAGGGGELFF.

V and J are TRBV3-1 (or the pseudogene TRBV3-2) and TRBJ1-2; TRBD1 might be the D (5 bases). The CDR3 has 17 amino acids. Trimming left V 0 bases short and J 4 bases short, with 18 bases between. Germline CDR1 is LGHDT and CDR2 is YNNKEL (reference sequence). CDR3 amino acids: CASSQDPRTKKAYGYTF. CDR3 bases: TGTGCCAGCAGCCAAGATCCCCGGACAAAAAAGGCCTATGGCTACACCTTC.

The rearrangement links TRBV6-2 or TRBV6-3 to TRBJ2-7, with 7 positions matching TRBD2. Per germline, CDR1 MNHEY and CDR2 SVGEGT. The CDR3 spans 16 residues. V dropped 0 bases and J dropped 3; count of bases not matched to a gene: 8. CDR3 bases: TGTGCCAGCAGTTACTCGCGGGGGATCGACCTCTACGAGCAGTACTTC. This encodes CASSYSRGIDLYEQYF.

The chain combines TRBV6-5 with TRBJ1-1, with 9 bases lining up with TRBD1. The CDR3 covers 15 residues. Germline CDR1 is MNHEY and CDR2 is SVGAGI. J lost 4 bases, V lost 1 base, and 4 bases had no gene match. The CDR3 protein is CASSYLQGAGTEAFF. The CDR3 bases are TGTGCCAGCAGTTACTTACAGGGGGCGGGCACTGAAGCTTTCTTT.

V is TRBV4-1 and J is TRBJ1-2; 8 bases align to TRBD1. This CDR3 region has 15 residues. CDR1 and CDR2 (germline): MGHRA, YSYEKL. The V and J ends lost 1 base and 4 bases, in that order; junction bases with no gene match: 5. The CDR3 nucleotides read TGCGCCAGCAGCCAAGGGGACAGGTCAATCTATGGCTACACCTTC. Translation: CASSQGDRSIYGYTF.

This clone showed up just once. Here the CDR3 reads CASSTGQGTDTQYF. The CDR3 bases are TGTGCCAGCAGCACCGGACAGGGAACAGATACGCAGTATTTT. V gene TRBV7-3 combines with J gene TRBJ2-3; 8 bases are a match to TRBD1. V dropped 5 bases and J dropped 3; count of bases not matched to a gene: 4. The germline V gene encodes CDR1 SGHTA and CDR2 FQGTGA. CDR3 length: 14 amino acids.

V gene TRBV7-9 combines with J gene TRBJ2-7; 15 bases are a match to TRBD2. This CDR3 comprises 15 residues. The trim removed 4 bases at V and 2 bases at J, leaving 0 bases unmatched. The germline V gene has CDR1 SEHNR and CDR2 FQNEAQ (reference sequence). CDR3 region: CASSWTSGRAYEQYF. CDR3 nucleotide sequence: TGTGCCAGCAGCTGGACTAGCGGGAGGGCCTACGAGCAGTACTTC.

The chain links TRBV27 to TRBJ1-3; D unclear. Deletions cut 0 bases from V and 4 bases from J, with 25 bases between. Germline assignment: CDR1 MNHEY and CDR2 SMNVEV (reference sequence). CDR3 size: 20 residues. Here the CDR3 DNA reads TGTGCCAGCAGTTTATCGGGCCAGATACTTAGGAAGCCGGGAGGAAACACCATATATTTT. Amino acid sequence: CASSLSGQILRKPGGNTIYF.

The J gene is TRBJ1-4, the V gene TRBV5-1; TRBD1 matches at 8 bases. The CDR3 covers 16 residues. CDR1 is SGHRS and CDR2 is YFSETQ in the germline V gene. J lost 8 bases, V lost 4 bases, and 13 bases had no gene match. The CDR3 nucleotides read TGCGCCAGCAGCGGGGAGGGGACAGGCGGGACGGAAAAACTGTTTTTT. Residues: CASSGEGTGGTEKLFF. The full variable domain, its missing parts supplied by reference TRBV5-1 and TRBJ1-4, is KAGVTQTPRYLIKTRGQQVTLSCSPISGHRSVSWYQQTPGQGLQFLFEYFSETQRNKGNFPGRFSGRQFSNSRSEMNVSTLELGDSALYLCASSGEGTGGTEKLFFGSGTQLSVL.

The chain uses TRBV28 and TRBJ2-3; D unresolved. CDR1 MDHEN and CDR2 SYDVKM come from the germline V gene. There are 13 residues in the CDR3. Trimming stripped 5 bases from V and 4 bases from J, with 10 bases between. The CDR3 region is CASSKTGPDTQYF. As DNA, the CDR3 is TGTGCCAGCAGTAAGACTGGCCCAGATACGCAGTATTTT.